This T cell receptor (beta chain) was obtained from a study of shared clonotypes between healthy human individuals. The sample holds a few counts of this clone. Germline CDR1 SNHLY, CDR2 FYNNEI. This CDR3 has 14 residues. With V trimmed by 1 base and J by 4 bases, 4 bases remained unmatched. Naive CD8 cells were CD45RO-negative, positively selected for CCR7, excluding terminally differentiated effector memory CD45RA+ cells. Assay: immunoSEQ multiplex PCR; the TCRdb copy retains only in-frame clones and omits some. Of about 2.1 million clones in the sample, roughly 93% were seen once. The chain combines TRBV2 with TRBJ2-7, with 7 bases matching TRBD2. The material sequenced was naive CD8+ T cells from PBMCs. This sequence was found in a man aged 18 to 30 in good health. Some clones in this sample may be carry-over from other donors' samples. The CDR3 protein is CASSEEEAGYEQYF. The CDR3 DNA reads TGTGCCAGCAGTGAAGAGGAAGCGGGATACGAGCAGTACTTC.